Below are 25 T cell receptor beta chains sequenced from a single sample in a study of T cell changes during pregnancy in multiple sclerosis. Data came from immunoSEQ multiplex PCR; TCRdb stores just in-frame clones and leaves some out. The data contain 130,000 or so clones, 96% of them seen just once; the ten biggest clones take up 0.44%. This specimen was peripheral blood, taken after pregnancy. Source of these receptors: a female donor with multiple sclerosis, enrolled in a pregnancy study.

The DNA for the CDR3 is TGTGCCAGCAGTTTATGGGGGGGACAGGGAGGAAGTCAGCCCCAGCATTTT. It is translated as CASSLWGGQGGSQPQHF. The J gene is TRBJ1-5, the V gene TRBV28; 9 nucleotides line up with TRBD1. The CDR3 totals 17 residues. V shed 0 bases, J shed 6 bases, and the junction held 9 bases outside the gene matches. Germline CDR1 and CDR2: MDHEN and SYDVKM.

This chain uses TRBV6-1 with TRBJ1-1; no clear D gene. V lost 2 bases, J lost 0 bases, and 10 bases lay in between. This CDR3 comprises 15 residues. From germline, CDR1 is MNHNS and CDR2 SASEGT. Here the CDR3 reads CASSESVGMNTEAFF. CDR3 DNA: TGTGCCAGCAGTGAAAGCGTAGGTATGAACACTGAAGCTTTCTTT.

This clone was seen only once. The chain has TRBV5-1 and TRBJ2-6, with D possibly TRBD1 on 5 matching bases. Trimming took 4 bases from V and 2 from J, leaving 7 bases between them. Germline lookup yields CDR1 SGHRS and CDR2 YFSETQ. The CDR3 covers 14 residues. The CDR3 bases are TGCGCCAGCAGCGAAGGGGCTGGGGCCAACGTCCTGACTTTC. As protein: CASSEGAGANVLTF.

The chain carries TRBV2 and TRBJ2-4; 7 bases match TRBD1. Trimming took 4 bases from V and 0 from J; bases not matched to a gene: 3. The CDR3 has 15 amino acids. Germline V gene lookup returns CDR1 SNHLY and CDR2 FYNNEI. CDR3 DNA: TGTGCCAGCAGTGTAGGGGGCCTAGCCAAAAACATTCAGTACTTC. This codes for CASSVGGLAKNIQYF.

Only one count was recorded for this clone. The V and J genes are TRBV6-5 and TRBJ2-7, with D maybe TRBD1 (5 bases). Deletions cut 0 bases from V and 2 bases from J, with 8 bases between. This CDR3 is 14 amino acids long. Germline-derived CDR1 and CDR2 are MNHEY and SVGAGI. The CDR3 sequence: CASSYSSRAYEQYF. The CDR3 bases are TGTGCCAGCAGTTACTCGAGCAGGGCCTACGAGCAGTACTTC.

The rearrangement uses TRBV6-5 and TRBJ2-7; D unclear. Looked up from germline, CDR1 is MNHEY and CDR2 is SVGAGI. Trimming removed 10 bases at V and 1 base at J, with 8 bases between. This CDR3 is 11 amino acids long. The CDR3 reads CATGESYEQYF. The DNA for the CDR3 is TGTGCCACAGGTGAATCCTACGAGCAGTACTTC.

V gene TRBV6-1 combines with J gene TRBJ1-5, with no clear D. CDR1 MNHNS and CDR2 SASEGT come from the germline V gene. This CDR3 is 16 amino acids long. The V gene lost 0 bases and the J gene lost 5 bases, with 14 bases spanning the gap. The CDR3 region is CASSEARTFLHQPQHF. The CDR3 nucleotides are TGTGCCAGCAGTGAAGCCCGAACGTTTCTACATCAGCCCCAGCATTTT.

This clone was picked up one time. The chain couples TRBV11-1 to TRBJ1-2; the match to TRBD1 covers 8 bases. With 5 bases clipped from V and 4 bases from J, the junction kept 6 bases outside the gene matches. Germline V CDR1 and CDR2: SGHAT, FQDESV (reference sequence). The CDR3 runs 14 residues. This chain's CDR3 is CASSPGQGVYGYTF. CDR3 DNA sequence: TGTGCCAGCAGCCCCGGACAGGGAGTCTATGGCTACACCTTC.

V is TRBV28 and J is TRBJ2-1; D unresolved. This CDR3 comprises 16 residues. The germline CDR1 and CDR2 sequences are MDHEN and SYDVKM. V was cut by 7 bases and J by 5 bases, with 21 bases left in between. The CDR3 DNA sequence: TGTGCCAGCACCAATAGCCCCCCAACTACGAACAATGAGCAGTTCTTC. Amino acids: CASTNSPPTTNNEQFF.

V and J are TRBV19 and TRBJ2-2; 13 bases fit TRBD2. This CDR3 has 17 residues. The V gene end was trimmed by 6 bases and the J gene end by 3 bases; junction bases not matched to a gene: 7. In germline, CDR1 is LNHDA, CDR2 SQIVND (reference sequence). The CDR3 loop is CASSRGLAGPYTGELFF. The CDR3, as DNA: TGTGCCAGTAGCAGGGGACTAGCGGGACCCTACACCGGGGAGCTGTTTTTT.

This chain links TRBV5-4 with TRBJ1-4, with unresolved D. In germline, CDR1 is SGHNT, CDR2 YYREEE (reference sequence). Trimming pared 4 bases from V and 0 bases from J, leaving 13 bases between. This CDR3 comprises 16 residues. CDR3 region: CASSVDWRATNEKLFF. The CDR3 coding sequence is TGTGCCAGCAGCGTGGACTGGAGAGCAACTAATGAAAAACTGTTTTTT.

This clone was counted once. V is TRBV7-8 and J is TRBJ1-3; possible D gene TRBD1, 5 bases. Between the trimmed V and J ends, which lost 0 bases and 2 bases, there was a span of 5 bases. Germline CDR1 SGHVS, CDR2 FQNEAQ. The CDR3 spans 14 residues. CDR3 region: CASSLARAGNTIYF. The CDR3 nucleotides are TGTGCCAGCAGCTTAGCCAGGGCTGGAAACACCATATATTTT.

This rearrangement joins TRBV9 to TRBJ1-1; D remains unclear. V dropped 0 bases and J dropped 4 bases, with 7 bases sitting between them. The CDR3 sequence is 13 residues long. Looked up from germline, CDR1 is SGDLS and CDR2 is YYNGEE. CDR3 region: CASSVGMRTEAFF. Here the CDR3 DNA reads TGTGCCAGCAGCGTAGGAATGCGCACTGAAGCTTTCTTT. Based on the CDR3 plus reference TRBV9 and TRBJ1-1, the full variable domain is DSGVTQTPKHLITATGQRVTLRCSPRSGDLSVYWYQQSLDQGLQFLIQYYNGEERAKGNILERFSAQQFPDLHSELNLSSLELGDSALYFCASSVGMRTEAFFGQGTRLTVV.

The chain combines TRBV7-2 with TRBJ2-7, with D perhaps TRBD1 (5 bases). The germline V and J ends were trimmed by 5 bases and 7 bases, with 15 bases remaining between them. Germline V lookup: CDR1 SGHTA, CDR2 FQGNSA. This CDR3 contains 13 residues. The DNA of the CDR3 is TGTGCCAGCAGCCGCCCGACAGACGGGGAGCAGTACTTC. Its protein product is CASSRPTDGEQYF.

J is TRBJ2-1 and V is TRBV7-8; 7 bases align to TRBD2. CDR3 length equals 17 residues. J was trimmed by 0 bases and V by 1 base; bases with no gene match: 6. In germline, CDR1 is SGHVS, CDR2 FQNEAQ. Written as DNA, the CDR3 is TGTGCCAGCAGCTTAGGAGCGGGACTCCCCTCCTACAATGAGCAGTTCTTC. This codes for CASSLGAGLPSYNEQFF.

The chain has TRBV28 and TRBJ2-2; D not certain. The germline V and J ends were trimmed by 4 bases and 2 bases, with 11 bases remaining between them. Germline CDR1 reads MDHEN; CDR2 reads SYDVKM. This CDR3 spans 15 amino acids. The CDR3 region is CASSSLGGNTGELFF. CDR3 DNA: TGTGCCAGCAGTTCTCTCGGCGGAAACACCGGGGAGCTGTTTTTT.

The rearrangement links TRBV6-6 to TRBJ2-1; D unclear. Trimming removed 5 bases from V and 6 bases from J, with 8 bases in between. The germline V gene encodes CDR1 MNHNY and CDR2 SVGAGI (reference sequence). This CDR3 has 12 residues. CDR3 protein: CASSTQANEQFF. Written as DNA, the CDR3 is TGTGCCAGCAGTACTCAGGCCAATGAGCAGTTCTTC.

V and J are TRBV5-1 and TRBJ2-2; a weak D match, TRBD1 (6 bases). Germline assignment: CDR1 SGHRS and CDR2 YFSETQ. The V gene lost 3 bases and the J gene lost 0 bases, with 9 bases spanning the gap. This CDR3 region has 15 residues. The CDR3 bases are TGCGCCAGCAGCTCCCGACAGGCGAACACCGGGGAGCTGTTTTTT. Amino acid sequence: CASSSRQANTGELFF. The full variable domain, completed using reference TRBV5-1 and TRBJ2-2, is KAGVTQTPRYLIKTRGQQVTLSCSPISGHRSVSWYQQTPGQGLQFLFEYFSETQRNKGNFPGRFSGRQFSNSRSEMNVSTLELGDSALYLCASSSRQANTGELFFGEGSRLTVL.

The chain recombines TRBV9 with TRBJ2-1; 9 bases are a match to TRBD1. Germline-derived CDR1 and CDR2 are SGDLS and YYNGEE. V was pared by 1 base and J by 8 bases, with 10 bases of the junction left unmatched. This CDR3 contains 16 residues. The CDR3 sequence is CASSVLGTGNLDEQFF. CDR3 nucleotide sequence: TGTGCCAGCAGCGTACTGGGGACAGGGAATTTGGATGAGCAGTTCTTC.

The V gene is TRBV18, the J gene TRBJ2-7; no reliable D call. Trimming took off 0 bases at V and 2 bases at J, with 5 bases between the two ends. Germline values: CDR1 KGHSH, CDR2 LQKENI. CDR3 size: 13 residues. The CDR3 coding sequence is TGTGCCAGCTCACCACCGGCAGCCTACGAGCAGTACTTC. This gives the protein CASSPPAAYEQYF.

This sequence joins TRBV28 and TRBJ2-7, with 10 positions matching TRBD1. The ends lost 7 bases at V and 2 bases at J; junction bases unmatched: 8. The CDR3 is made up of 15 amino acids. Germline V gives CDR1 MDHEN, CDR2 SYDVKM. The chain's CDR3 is CASTPRDRGAYEQYF. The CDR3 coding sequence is TGTGCCAGCACCCCCCGGGACAGGGGAGCCTACGAGCAGTACTTC.

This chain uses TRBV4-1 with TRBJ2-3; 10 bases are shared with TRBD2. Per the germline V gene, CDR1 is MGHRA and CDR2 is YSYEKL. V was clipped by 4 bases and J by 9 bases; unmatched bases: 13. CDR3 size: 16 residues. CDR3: CASSLSSAGGRATQYF. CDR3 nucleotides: TGCGCCAGCAGCCTCTCTTCAGCGGGAGGGCGTGCCACGCAGTATTTT.

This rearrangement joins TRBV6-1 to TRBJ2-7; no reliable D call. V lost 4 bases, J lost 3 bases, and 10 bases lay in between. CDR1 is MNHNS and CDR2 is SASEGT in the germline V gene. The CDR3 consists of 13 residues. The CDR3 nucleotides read TGTGCCAGCAGTGTTGAGAGGCTCTACGAGCAGTACTTC. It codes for CASSVERLYEQYF.

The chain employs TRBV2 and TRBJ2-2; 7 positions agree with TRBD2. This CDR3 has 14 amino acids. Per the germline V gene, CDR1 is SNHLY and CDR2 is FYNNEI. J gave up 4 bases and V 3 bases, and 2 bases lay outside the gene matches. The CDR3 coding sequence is TGTGCCAGCAGTGAGGGACTACTCACCGGGGAGCTGTTTTTT. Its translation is CASSEGLLTGELFF.

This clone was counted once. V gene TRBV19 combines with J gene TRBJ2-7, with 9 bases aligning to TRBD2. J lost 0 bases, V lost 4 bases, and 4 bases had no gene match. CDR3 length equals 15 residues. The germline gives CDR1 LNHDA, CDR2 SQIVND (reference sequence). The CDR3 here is CASSTSSGTSYEQYF. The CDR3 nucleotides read TGTGCCAGTAGTACCTCTAGCGGGACCTCCTACGAGCAGTACTTC.